This T cell receptor beta chain comes out of a study of cytomegalovirus exposure and HLA in healthy donors. The V end was cut by 2 bases, the J end by 6 bases, with 13 bases between. Germline-derived CDR1 and CDR2 are MDHEN and SYDVKM. The CDR3 spans 14 residues. In this sample, this clone turned up a few times. PCR amplification relied on 60 Vbeta primers (plus 13 Jbeta primers). TCRdb keeps only in-frame clones here, not all; method: immunoSEQ multiplex PCR. The sample has 140,000 or so clones, about a tenth seen once; the top ten hold 1.5% to 2%. Sequencing was done on a sample of PBMCs. The clonotype was recovered from a male donor in good health and CMV-seronegative. The chain carries TRBV28 and TRBJ1-1; weak D call: TRBD1 (6 bases). CDR3 DNA sequence: TGTGCCAGCAGTTTACAGGGGACCGGGCCTGAAGCTTTCTTT. Translating gives CASSLQGTGPEAFF.